A single sample is the source of the 8 T cell receptor beta chains below, sequenced in a study of monozygotic twins with inflammatory bowel disease. TCRdb re-called the 5' RACE reads and gives one entry per CDR3 protein, without DNA. The table lists about 380,000 distinct CDR3 sequences, with 2.6% in the top ten. Material for sequencing was blood. These receptor sequences come from a human donor with ulcerative colitis or Crohn's disease, or a healthy co-twin of an affected twin (not recorded which).

The chain combines TRBV29-1 with TRBJ2-2; the D call from TCRdb, TRBD1, cannot be confirmed without DNA. Germline CDR1 reads SQVTM; CDR2 reads ANQGSEA. The CDR3 totals 14 residues. The CDR3 reads CSASGDLNTGELFF.

The chain links TRBV24-1 to TRBJ2-1; TCRdb returns TRBD2, unconfirmable since there is no DNA. The CDR3 is 14 residues long. Germline CDR1 is KGHDR and CDR2 is SFDVKD. The CDR3 protein is CATSGENWGNEQFF.

The chain is built from TRBV7-2 and TRBJ1-2; TCRdb's D call of TRBD1 is untestable without DNA. Germline V gene data show CDR1 as SGHTA and CDR2 as FQGNSA. This CDR3 comprises 12 residues. The CDR3 spells CASSIQGYGYTF. The full variable domain, its missing parts supplied by reference TRBV7-2 and TRBJ1-2, is GAGVSQSPSNKVTEKGKDVELRCDPISGHTALYWYRQSLGQGLEFLIYFQGNSAPDKSGLPSDRFSAERTGGSVSTLTIQRTQQEDSAVYLCASSIQGYGYTFGSGTRLTVV.

V gene TRBV4-2 combines with J gene TRBJ1-1; lacking DNA, the TRBD1 call made by TCRdb goes unchecked. The CDR3 contains 16 residues. Germline V CDR1 and CDR2: LGHNA, YNFKEQ. The CDR3 protein is CASSQVTGVLRNEAFF.

The chain links TRBV5-1 to TRBJ1-3; as DNA is missing, the TRBD1 call by TCRdb cannot be tested. The CDR3 spans 17 residues. Germline loops: CDR1 SGHRS, CDR2 YFSETQ. The CDR3: CASSRWTAGDSGNTIYF.

This chain links TRBV11-2 with TRBJ2-5. This CDR3 has 12 amino acids. Per the germline V gene, CDR1 is SGHAT and CDR2 is FQNNGV. CDR3 amino acids: CASSWNQETQYF.

The J gene is TRBJ2-2, the V gene TRBV4-1. Germline V gene sequence: CDR1 MGHRA, CDR2 YSYEKL. The CDR3 contains 13 residues. The CDR3 protein is CASSQIKAGELFF.

This chain connects TRBV7-9 to TRBJ1-5; there is no DNA to check the TCRdb D call of TRBD1. The CDR3 sequence is 16 residues long. The germline V gene has CDR1 SEHNR and CDR2 FQNEAQ (reference sequence). CDR3 loop: CASSLDRGRVNQPQHF.